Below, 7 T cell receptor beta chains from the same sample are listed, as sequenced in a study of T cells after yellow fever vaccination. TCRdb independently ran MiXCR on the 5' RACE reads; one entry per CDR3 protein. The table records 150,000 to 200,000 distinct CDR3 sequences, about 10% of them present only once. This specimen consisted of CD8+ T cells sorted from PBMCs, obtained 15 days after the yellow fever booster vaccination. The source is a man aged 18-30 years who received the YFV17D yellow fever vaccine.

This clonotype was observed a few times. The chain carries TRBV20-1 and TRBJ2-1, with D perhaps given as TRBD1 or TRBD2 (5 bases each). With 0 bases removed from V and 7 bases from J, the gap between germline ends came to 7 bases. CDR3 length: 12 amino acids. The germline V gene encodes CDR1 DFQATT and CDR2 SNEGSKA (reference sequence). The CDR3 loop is CSARDGGNEQFF. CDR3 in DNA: TGCAGTGCTAGAGATGGGGGAAATGAGCAGTTCTTC.

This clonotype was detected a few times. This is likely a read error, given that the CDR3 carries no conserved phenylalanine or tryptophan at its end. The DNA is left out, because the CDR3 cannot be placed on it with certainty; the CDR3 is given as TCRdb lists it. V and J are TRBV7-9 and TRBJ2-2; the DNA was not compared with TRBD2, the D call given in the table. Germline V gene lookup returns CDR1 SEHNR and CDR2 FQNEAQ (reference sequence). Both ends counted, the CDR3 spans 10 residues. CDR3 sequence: CASSPTSGFP.

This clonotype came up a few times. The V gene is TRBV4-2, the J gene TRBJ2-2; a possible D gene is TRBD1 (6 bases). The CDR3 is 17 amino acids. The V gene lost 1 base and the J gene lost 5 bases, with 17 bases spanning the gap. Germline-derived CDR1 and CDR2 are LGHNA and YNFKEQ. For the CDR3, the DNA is TGTGCCAGCAGCCAAGCATGGGCAGGGGTTTTAACCGGGGAGCTGTTTTTT. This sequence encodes CASSQAWAGVLTGELFF.

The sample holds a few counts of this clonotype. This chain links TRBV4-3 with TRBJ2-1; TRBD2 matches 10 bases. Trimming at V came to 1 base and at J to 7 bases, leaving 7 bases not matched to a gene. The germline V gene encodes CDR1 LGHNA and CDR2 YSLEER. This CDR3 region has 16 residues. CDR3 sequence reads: CASSQASGGAGNEQFF. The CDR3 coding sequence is TGCGCCAGCAGCCAAGCGAGCGGGGGGGCAGGTAATGAGCAGTTCTTC.

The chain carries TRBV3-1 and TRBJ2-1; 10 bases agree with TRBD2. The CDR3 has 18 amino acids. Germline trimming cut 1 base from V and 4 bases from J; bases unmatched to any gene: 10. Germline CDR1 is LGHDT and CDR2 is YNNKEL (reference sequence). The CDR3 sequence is CASSQGPAGGRRYNEQFF. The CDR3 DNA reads TGTGCCAGCAGCCAAGGGCCAGCGGGGGGGCGAAGGTACAATGAGCAGTTCTTC.

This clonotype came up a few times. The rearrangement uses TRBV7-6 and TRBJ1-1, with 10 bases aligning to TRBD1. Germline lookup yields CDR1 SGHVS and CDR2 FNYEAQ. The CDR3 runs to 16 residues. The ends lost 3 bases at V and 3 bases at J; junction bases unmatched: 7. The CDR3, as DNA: TGTGCCAGCAGCTTCCCGGGGACAGGGGAATACACTGAAGCTTTCTTT. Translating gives CASSFPGTGEYTEAFF.

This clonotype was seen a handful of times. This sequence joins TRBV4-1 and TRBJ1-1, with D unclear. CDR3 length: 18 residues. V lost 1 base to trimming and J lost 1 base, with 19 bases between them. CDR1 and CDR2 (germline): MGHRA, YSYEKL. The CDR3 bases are TGCGCCAGCAGCCAAGTCACTCCCAAGCGCAGAGGGAACACTGAAGCTTTCTTT. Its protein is CASSQVTPKRRGNTEAFF.